This is a list of T cell receptor beta chains from one sample in a study of tumor-infiltrating lymphocytes in primary liver carcinoma. TCRdb itself ran the multiplex PCR reads through MiXCR, one entry per CDR3 protein. This table holds about 54,000 distinct CDR3 sequences, about 73% found once. The sample consisted of liver tumor tissue from sampling region 2. The receptors shown here come from a man aged 35-49 years with primary liver carcinoma and hepatitis B virus infection. Both conserved end residues are part of each CDR3. The D gene is left open where the match is weak. The size of a clone is reported for some rows only, either as once, few or many, or as a class for expanded clones.

d_gene	j_gene	abundance	v_gene	CDR3nt	CDR3aa
.	TRBJ2-7	few	TRBV2	TGTGCCAGTACCCCAGTGTCCGGCGACGAGCAGTACTTC	CASTPVSGDEQYF
.	TRBJ1-2	.	TRBV7-2	TGTGTCAGCAGCTCGACGCAGGGAGAAGGCTACGGCTACACCTTC	CVSSSTQGEGYGYTF
TRBD1	TRBJ2-3	.	TRBV4-1	TGCGCCAGCAGCCAAGCACAGGGGGACAATCAGTCCCAGTATTTT	CASSQAQGDNQSQYF
TRBD2	TRBJ2-3	.	TRBV11-2	TGTACCAGCGGCTTAGGGGGACTAGCGTGGACAGATACGCAGTATTTT	CTSGLGGLAWTDTQYF
TRBD1	TRBJ1-2	many	TRBV28	TGTGCCAGCAGTGCAGGGACAGGGGGCCTAGTGGTCTGCACCTTC	CASSAGTGGLVVCTF
TRBD1	TRBJ2-1	many	TRBV24-1	TGTGCCACCAGTGATTTCCCGGGGACAGGGAAAGGGAATGAGCAGTTCTTC	CATSDFPGTGKGNEQFF
TRBD1	TRBJ2-7	.	TRBV6-1	TGTGTCAGCACGTTTGACAGGGAAGGGTCCTATGAGCAGTACTTC	CVSTFDREGSYEQYF
TRBD1	TRBJ1-1	.	TRBV29-1	TGCAGCGATATCGGGACAGGGGGCGCCGTCACTAAAGCTTTCTTT	CSDIGTGGAVTKAFF
.	TRBJ1-5	.	TRBV6-2/TRBV6-3	TGTACCAGCAGTTACTATGGGCAGGGGTTAGAGAATCAGCCCCAGCATTTC	CTSSYYGQGLENQPQHF
TRBD1	TRBJ2-7	.	TRBV6-2/TRBV6-3	TGTGCCAGCGGTGGGAACAGGGGGCTCTGCGAGCAGTACTTC	CASGGNRGLCEQYF
.	TRBJ2-5	.	TRBV5-5	TGTGCCAGCAGCATACGGCGCCAGGGGAGGCAAGAGACCCAGTACTTC	CASSIRRQGRQETQYF
.	TRBJ2-6	once	TRBV4-1	TGCGCCAGCAGCCAAGGTCCAGGAGCCACTGGGGCAAACGTCCTGATTTTC	CASSQGPGATGANVLIF
TRBD1	TRBJ1-2	many	TRBV7-9	TGTGCCAGCAGTCCGGGACAGGAATCTTATGGCTACACCTTC	CASSPGQESYGYTF
.	TRBJ2-5	.	TRBV11-2	TGTGCCAGCGGCACCAGTCTGTGGGAGACCCAGTACTTC	CASGTSLWETQYF
.	TRBJ2-3	.	TRBV6-1	TGTGCCAGCAGTGAGGGGGTAGTGGATACGCAGTATTTT	CASSEGVVDTQYF
TRBD1	TRBJ1-2	many	TRBV10-3	TGTGCCATCAGTGGCAGCGCCGCCGGGACAGACTATGGCTACACCTTC	CAISGSAAGTDYGYTF
.	TRBJ2-3	many	TRBV4-1	TGCGCCAGCAGCCAAGATCCCCCGTCCGCAGATACGCAGTATTTT	CASSQDPPSADTQYF
.	TRBJ2-1	.	TRBV29-1	TGCAGCGTTGAAGACTCCCTGCCCCCTTACAATGAGCAGTTCTTC	CSVEDSLPPYNEQFF
TRBD2	TRBJ2-7	.	TRBV12-3/TRBV12-4	TGTGCCAGCAGTTTAATCTCTAGCACCCACACGGGAGGGTACGAGCAATACTTC	CASSLISSTHTGGYEQYF
TRBD1	TRBJ2-7	.	TRBV6-6	TGTGCCAGCAGTTACCGGGACAGGAGGGCCGACGAGCAGTACTTC	CASSYRDRRADEQYF